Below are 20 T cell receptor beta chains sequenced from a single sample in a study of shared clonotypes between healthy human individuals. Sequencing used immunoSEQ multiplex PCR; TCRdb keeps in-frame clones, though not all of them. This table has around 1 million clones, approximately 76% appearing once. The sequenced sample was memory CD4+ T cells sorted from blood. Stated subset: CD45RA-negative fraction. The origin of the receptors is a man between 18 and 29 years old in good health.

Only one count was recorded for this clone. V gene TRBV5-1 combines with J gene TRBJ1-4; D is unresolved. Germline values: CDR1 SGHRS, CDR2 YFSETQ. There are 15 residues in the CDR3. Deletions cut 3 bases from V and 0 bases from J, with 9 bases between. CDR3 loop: CASSSTAATNEKLFF. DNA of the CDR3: TGCGCCAGCAGCTCAACAGCTGCAACTAATGAAAAACTGTTTTTT.

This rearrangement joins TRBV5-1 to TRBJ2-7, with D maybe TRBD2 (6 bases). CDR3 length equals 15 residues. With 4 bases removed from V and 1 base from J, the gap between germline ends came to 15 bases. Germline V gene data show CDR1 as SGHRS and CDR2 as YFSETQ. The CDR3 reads CASSVGGQASYEQYF. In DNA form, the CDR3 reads TGCGCCAGCAGCGTGGGAGGCCAGGCATCCTACGAGCAGTACTTC.

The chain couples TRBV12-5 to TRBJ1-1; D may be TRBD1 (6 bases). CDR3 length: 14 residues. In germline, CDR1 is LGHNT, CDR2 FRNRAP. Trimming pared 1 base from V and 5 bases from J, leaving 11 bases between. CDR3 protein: CASGLGAGVTEAFF. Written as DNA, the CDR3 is TGTGCTAGTGGTTTGGGGGCAGGGGTTACTGAAGCTTTCTTT.

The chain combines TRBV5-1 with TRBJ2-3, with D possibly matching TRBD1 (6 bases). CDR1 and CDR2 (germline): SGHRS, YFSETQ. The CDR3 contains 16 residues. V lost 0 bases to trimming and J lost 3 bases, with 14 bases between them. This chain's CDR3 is CASSLDTGLGTDTQYF. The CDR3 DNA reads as TGCGCCAGCAGCTTGGATACAGGGCTCGGGACAGATACGCAGTATTTT.

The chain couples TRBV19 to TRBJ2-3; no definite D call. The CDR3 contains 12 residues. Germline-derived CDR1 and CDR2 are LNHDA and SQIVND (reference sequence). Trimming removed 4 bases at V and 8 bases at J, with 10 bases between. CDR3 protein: CASSTSSGTQYF. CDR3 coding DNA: TGTGCCAGTAGTACCTCCTCGGGTACGCAGTATTTT.

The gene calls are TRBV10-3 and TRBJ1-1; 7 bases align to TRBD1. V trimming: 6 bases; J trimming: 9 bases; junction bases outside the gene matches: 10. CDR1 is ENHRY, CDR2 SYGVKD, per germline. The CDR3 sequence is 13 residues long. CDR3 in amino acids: CAIRIPGQEQAFF. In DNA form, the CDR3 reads TGTGCCATCAGGATACCTGGACAGGAACAAGCTTTCTTT.

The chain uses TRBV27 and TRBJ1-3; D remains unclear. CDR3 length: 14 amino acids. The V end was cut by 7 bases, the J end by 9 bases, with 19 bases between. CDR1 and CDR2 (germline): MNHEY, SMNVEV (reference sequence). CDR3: CASIGIHSVGTIYF. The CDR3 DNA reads TGTGCCAGCATTGGGATCCACTCCGTCGGCACCATATATTTT.

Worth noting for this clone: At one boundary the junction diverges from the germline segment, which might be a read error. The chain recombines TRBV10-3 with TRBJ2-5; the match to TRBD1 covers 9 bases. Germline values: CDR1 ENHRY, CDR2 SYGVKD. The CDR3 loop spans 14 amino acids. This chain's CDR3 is CAISLGQGQGTQYF. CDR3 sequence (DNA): TGTGCCATCAGTTTGGGACAGGGACAAGGGACCCAGTACTTC.

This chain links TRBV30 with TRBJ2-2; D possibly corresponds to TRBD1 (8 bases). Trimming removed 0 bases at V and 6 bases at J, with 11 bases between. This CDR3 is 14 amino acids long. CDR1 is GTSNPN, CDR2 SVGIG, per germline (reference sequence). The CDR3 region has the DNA TGTGCCTGGAGTGTACAGGGGGGGCCCGGGGAGCTGTTTTTT. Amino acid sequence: CAWSVQGGPGELFF.

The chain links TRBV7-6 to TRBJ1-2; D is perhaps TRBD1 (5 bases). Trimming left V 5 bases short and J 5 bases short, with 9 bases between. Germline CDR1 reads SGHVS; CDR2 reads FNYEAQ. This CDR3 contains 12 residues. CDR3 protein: CASSHSGYGYTF. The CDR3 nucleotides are TGTGCCAGCAGCCATTCAGGGTATGGCTACACCTTC.

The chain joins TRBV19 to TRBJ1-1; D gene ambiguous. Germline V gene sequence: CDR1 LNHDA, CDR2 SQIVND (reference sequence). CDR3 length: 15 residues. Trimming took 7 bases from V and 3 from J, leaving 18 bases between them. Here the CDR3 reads CASKFSSSQHTEAFF. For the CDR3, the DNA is TGTGCCAGTAAGTTTTCCTCCTCCCAGCACACTGAAGCTTTCTTT.

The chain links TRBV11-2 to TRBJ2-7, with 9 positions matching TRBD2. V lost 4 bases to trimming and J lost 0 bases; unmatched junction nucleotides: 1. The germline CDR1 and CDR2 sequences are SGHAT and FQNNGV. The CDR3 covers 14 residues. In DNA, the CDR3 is TGTGCCAGCAGCTGGACTAGCGACTCCTACGAGCAGTACTTC. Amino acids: CASSWTSDSYEQYF. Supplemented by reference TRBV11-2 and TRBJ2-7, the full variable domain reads EAGVAQSPRYKIIEKRQSVAFWCNPISGHATLYWYQQILGQGPKLLIQFQNNGVVDDSQLPKDRFSAERLKGVDSTLKIQPAKLEDSAVYLCASSWTSDSYEQYFGPGTRLTVT.

The DNA for the CDR3 is TGTGCCAGCACCAACCAGGTGACCCAGTACTTC. Its protein product is CASTNQVTQYF. This chain connects TRBV6-5 to TRBJ2-5; unclear D gene. The CDR3 is 11 residues long. CDR1 and CDR2 (germline): MNHEY, SVGAGI. V was shortened by 7 bases and J by 7 bases, with 10 bases between the two germline ends.

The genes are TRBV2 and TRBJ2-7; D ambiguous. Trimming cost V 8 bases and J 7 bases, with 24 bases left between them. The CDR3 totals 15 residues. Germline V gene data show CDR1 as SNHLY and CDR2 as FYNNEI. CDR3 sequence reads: CASRPPAMGLREQYF. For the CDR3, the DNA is TGTGCCAGCCGTCCTCCGGCGATGGGGTTGAGGGAGCAGTACTTC. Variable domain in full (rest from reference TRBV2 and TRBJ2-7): EPEVTQTPSHQVTQMGQEVILRCVPISNHLYFYWYRQILGQKVEFLVSFYNNEISEKSEIFDDQFSVERPDGSNFTLKIRSTKLEDSAMYFCASRPPAMGLREQYFGPGTRLTVT.

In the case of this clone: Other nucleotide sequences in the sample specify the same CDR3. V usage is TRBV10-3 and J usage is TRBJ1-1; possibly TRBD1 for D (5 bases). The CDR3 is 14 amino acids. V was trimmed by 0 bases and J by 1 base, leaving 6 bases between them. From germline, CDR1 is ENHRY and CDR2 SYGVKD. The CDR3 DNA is TGTGCCATCAGTGAGTCTACAGGGAACACTGAAGCTTTCTTT. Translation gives CAISESTGNTEAFF.

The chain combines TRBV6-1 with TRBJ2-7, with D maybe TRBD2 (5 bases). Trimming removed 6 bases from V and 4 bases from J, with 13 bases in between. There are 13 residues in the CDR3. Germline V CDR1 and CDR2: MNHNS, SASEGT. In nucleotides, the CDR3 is TGTGCCAGCAGGACTAACCGAGAATACGAGCAGTACTTC. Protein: CASRTNREYEQYF.

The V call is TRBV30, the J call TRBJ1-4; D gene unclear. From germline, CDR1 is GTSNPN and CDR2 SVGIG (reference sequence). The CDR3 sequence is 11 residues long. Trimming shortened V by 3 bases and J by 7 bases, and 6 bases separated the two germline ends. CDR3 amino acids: CAWSELEKLFF. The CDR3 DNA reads TGTGCCTGGAGCGAACTTGAAAAACTGTTTTTT.

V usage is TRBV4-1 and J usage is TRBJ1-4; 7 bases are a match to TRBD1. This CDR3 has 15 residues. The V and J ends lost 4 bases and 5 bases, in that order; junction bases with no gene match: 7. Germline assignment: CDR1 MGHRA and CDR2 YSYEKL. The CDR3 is CASSPGGTANEKLFF. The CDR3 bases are TGCGCCAGCAGCCCGGGAGGGACAGCGAATGAAAAACTGTTTTTT.

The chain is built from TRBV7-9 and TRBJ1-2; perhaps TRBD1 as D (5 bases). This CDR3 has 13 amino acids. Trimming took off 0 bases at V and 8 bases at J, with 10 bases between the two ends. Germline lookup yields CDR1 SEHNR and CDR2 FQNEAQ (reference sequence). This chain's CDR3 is CASSLATGQGYTF. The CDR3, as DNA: TGTGCCAGCAGCTTAGCTACAGGCCAAGGCTACACCTTC.

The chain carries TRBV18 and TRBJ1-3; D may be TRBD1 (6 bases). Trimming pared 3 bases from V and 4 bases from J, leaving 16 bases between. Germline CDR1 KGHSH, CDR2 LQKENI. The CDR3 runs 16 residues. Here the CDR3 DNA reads TGTGCCAGCTCACCGGCAGCAGGGGCTAGCGGAAACACCATATATTTT. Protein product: CASSPAAGASGNTIYF.